The 32 T cell receptor beta chains listed next were all sequenced from one sample in a study of blood T cell repertoires in COVID-19. Sequencing was performed with immunoSEQ multiplex PCR; in TCRdb, only in-frame clones are kept and a portion is missing. The data contain tens of thousands of clones, 85% to 90% of them singletons. The sequencing input was peripheral blood. The origin of the receptors is a woman aged 60-75 years with COVID-19, enrolled during active disease.

This chain joins TRBV2 and TRBJ1-6; D is uncertain. Germline CDR1 reads SNHLY; CDR2 reads FYNNEI. Trimming shortened V by 6 bases and J by 5 bases, and 5 bases separated the two germline ends. This CDR3 is 12 amino acids long. The CDR3 DNA reads TGTGCCAGCAGCGGAGATAATTCACCCCTCCACTTT. Translating gives CASSGDNSPLHF.

V usage is TRBV27 and J usage is TRBJ2-7; TRBD1 is a possible D gene (6 bases). CDR1 is MNHEY and CDR2 is SMNVEV in the germline V gene (reference sequence). This CDR3 contains 15 residues. V was cut by 7 bases and J by 0 bases, with 16 bases left in between. The CDR3 protein is CASTSGLGHSYEQYF. CDR3 coding DNA: TGTGCCAGCACTTCAGGGTTGGGACACTCCTACGAGCAGTACTTC.

This chain joins TRBV2 and TRBJ2-7; possibly TRBD2 for D (5 bases). CDR1 SNHLY and CDR2 FYNNEI come from the germline V gene. Trimming took off 7 bases at V and 7 bases at J, with 17 bases between the two ends. This CDR3 is 13 amino acids long. DNA of the CDR3: TGTGCCAGCACTCCTCCTCTCCCGGGAGAGCAGTACTTC. This sequence encodes CASTPPLPGEQYF.

The chain uses TRBV18 and TRBJ2-5; D remains unclear. With 2 bases removed from V and 4 bases from J, the gap between germline ends came to 5 bases. Germline V gives CDR1 KGHSH, CDR2 LQKENI. This CDR3 is 12 amino acids long. The CDR3 is CASSPTGETQYF. The CDR3 DNA follows: TGTGCCAGCTCACCAACCGGAGAGACCCAGTACTTC.

The chain combines TRBV6-1 with TRBJ1-2, with D possibly being TRBD1 (5 bases). V lost 4 bases, J lost 3 bases, and 30 bases lay in between. This CDR3 has 20 residues. CDR1 and CDR2 from the germline V gene are MNHNS and SASEGT. The CDR3: CASSGSRQSQTTHLYYGYTF. CDR3 in DNA: TGTGCCAGCAGTGGGTCGAGACAGTCGCAAACGACCCACCTCTACTATGGCTACACCTTC.

DNA of the CDR3: TGTGCCAGCAGCCTTTGGCCCCGGAGCTCCTATAATTCACCCCTCCACTTT. Translating gives CASSLWPRSSYNSPLHF. The chain recombines TRBV3-1 (or the pseudogene TRBV3-2) with TRBJ1-6, with no clear D. Between the trimmed V and J ends, which lost 4 bases and 0 bases, there was a span of 13 bases. This CDR3 has 17 amino acids. Germline V gene sequence: CDR1 LGHDT, CDR2 YNNKEL (reference sequence).

This chain uses TRBV28 with TRBJ2-3; 7 bases agree with TRBD2. Trimming took 5 bases from V and 2 from J; bases not matched to a gene: 10. Germline V gene sequence: CDR1 MDHEN, CDR2 SYDVKM. The CDR3 length is 16 residues. CDR3 sequence: CASSPSGRGFTDTQYF. The DNA for the CDR3 is TGTGCCAGCAGTCCCTCAGGGCGGGGGTTCACAGATACGCAGTATTTT.

This clone was recorded once. V usage is TRBV3-1 (or the pseudogene TRBV3-2) and J usage is TRBJ1-4, with D possibly matching TRBD1 (6 bases). The CDR3 consists of 16 residues. The V and J ends lost 4 bases and 2 bases respectively, with 14 bases between them. Germline V gene sequence: CDR1 LGHDT, CDR2 YNNKEL (reference sequence). CDR3 sequence reads: CASSRSPGATNEKLFF. The CDR3 bases are TGTGCCAGCAGCCGCAGCCCAGGGGCGACTAATGAAAAACTGTTTTTT.

The rearrangement links TRBV7-9 to TRBJ1-5; 7 positions match TRBD1. The V and J ends lost 5 bases and 6 bases, in that order; junction bases with no gene match: 7. The germline CDR1 and CDR2 sequences are SEHNR and FQNEAQ (reference sequence). CDR3 length: 14 amino acids. CDR3 sequence: CASSPRGAGQPQHF. The CDR3 region has the DNA TGTGCCAGCAGCCCCAGGGGGGCCGGTCAGCCCCAGCATTTT. The full variable domain, its missing parts supplied by reference TRBV7-9 and TRBJ1-5, is DTGVSQNPRHKITKRGQNVTFRCDPISEHNRLYWYRQTLGQGPEFLTYFQNEAQLEKSRLLSDRFSAERPKGSFSTLEIQRTEQGDSAMYLCASSPRGAGQPQHFGDGTRLSIL.

The chain is built from TRBV6-1 and TRBJ1-2, with no clear D. The CDR3 has 14 amino acids. Germline lookup yields CDR1 MNHNS and CDR2 SASEGT. Trimming pared 5 bases from V and 7 bases from J, leaving 17 bases between. CDR3: CASSYNYEMVGYTF. The DNA of the CDR3 is TGTGCCAGCAGTTATAACTATGAGATGGTTGGCTACACCTTC.

The rearrangement uses TRBV6-5 and TRBJ1-2; perhaps TRBD1 as D (5 bases). The germline CDR1 and CDR2 sequences are MNHEY and SVGAGI. This CDR3 spans 16 amino acids. V was pared by 0 bases and J by 4 bases, with 15 bases between. The CDR3 region is CASSYSSVGGTYGYTF. The CDR3 region has the DNA TGTGCCAGCAGTTACTCGAGTGTGGGAGGGACCTATGGCTACACCTTC.

This chain connects TRBV5-1 to TRBJ1-5; D possibly corresponds to TRBD1 (6 bases). Germline CDR1 and CDR2: SGHRS and YFSETQ. The CDR3 has 17 amino acids. The germline V and J ends were trimmed by 9 bases and 4 bases, with 26 bases remaining between them. CDR3 DNA sequence: TGCGCCAACCTCACCGGGACACGAGGGGCCTTAAATCAGCCCCAGCATTTT. Translated, it gives CANLTGTRGALNQPQHF.

The chain couples TRBV4-3 to TRBJ2-1, with a weak D call TRBD1 (5 bases). CDR3 length: 15 residues. Trimming removed 5 bases at V and 1 base at J, with 12 bases between. In germline, CDR1 is LGHNA, CDR2 YSLEER. The chain's CDR3 is CASSSQSGSYNEQFF. The CDR3 DNA reads as TGCGCCAGCAGCTCCCAGTCAGGGTCCTACAATGAGCAGTTCTTC.

The CDR3 DNA reads TGCGCCAGCAGCTTCGGACTAGCGGGAGTGAGCACAGATACGCAGTATTTT. Its translation: CASSFGLAGVSTDTQYF. This rearrangement joins TRBV5-1 to TRBJ2-3; 13 bases fit TRBD2. Germline V gene lookup returns CDR1 SGHRS and CDR2 YFSETQ. CDR3 length: 17 residues. Losses at the gene ends were 2 bases for V and 0 bases for J; bases not matched to a gene: 3. Filled out from reference TRBV5-1 and TRBJ2-3, the complete variable domain reads KAGVTQTPRYLIKTRGQQVTLSCSPISGHRSVSWYQQTPGQGLQFLFEYFSETQRNKGNFPGRFSGRQFSNSRSEMNVSTLELGDSALYLCASSFGLAGVSTDTQYFGPGTRLTVL.

V usage is TRBV6-4 and J usage is TRBJ2-3; TRBD2 agrees at 8 bases. V lost 2 bases and J lost 6; bases outside the gene matches: 19. The germline V gene has CDR1 MRHNA and CDR2 SNTAGT. This CDR3 contains 19 residues. CDR3 region: CASSDARPGLGVPSDTQYF. Written as DNA, the CDR3 is TGTGCCAGCAGTGACGCTAGGCCGGGACTAGGGGTTCCGTCGGATACGCAGTATTTT.

This chain connects TRBV6-1 to TRBJ1-2; TRBD1 matches 8 bases. V lost 4 bases, J lost 5 bases, and 12 bases stayed unmatched. Germline assignment: CDR1 MNHNS and CDR2 SASEGT. This CDR3 comprises 16 residues. Here the CDR3 reads CASSGLQGENIYGYTF. For the CDR3, the DNA is TGTGCCAGCAGTGGATTACAGGGGGAAAATATATATGGCTACACCTTC.

This clone was recorded once. The genes are TRBV4-3 and TRBJ2-1, with D maybe TRBD2 (5 bases). The V and J ends lost 0 bases and 4 bases respectively, with 10 bases between them. Germline loops: CDR1 LGHNA, CDR2 YSLEER. CDR3 length equals 15 residues. The CDR3 sequence: CASSQDVGLYNEQFF. The CDR3, as DNA: TGCGCCAGCAGCCAAGATGTTGGACTTTACAATGAGCAGTTCTTC.

The chain couples TRBV5-5 to TRBJ2-7, with 8 bases matching TRBD1. In germline, CDR1 is SGHKS, CDR2 YYEKEE (reference sequence). Trimming took 2 bases from V and 1 from J; bases not matched to a gene: 2. The CDR3 extends over 14 amino acids. The DNA for the CDR3 is TGTGCCAGCAGCTTCAGGGGGCTATCCTACGAGCAGTACTTC. Its protein is CASSFRGLSYEQYF.

The chain carries TRBV12-3 or TRBV12-4 and TRBJ1-6; 7 bases line up with TRBD1. There are 13 residues in the CDR3. With V trimmed by 7 bases and J by 6 bases, 3 bases remained unmatched. The CDR3 here is CASTGTVNSPLHF. The CDR3 DNA reads TGTGCCAGCACTGGGACAGTTAATTCACCCCTCCACTTT.

This sequence joins TRBV12-3 or TRBV12-4 and TRBJ2-1; D may be TRBD2 (5 bases). The CDR3 is 13 residues long. The V gene lost 7 bases and the J gene lost 3 bases, with 10 bases spanning the gap. CDR3 sequence (DNA): TGTGCCAGCACCTTGGGAGTCTACAATGAGCAGTTCTTC. It yields the protein CASTLGVYNEQFF.

The chain links TRBV6-1 to TRBJ1-2; TRBD1 aligns across 7 bases. The CDR3 is 14 residues long. The trim removed 3 bases at V and 0 bases at J, leaving 1 base unmatched. The germline gives CDR1 MNHNS, CDR2 SASEGT. CDR3 protein: CASSEGTANYGYTF. The CDR3 DNA sequence: TGTGCCAGCAGTGAGGGGACAGCTAACTATGGCTACACCTTC.

The chain uses TRBV9 and TRBJ1-2; the D is unclear. CDR1 is SGDLS and CDR2 is YYNGEE in the germline V gene. Trimming cost V 0 bases and J 3 bases, with 15 bases left between them. The CDR3 has 16 amino acids. CDR3 bases: TGTGCCAGCAGCGTAGACCTGGGGAGGTCCGACTATGGCTACACCTTC. As protein: CASSVDLGRSDYGYTF.

This clone was counted once. The chain joins TRBV27 to TRBJ1-2; D is unresolved. Trimming shortened V by 2 bases and J by 2 bases, and 15 bases separated the two germline ends. The V gene's germline CDR1 is MNHEY and CDR2 SMNVEV (reference sequence). There are 16 residues in the CDR3. The CDR3 reads CASSLAPSAGNYGYTF. The CDR3, as DNA: TGTGCCAGCAGTTTAGCCCCTTCGGCGGGGAACTATGGCTACACCTTC.

This chain joins TRBV24-1 and TRBJ2-1; 10 bases line up with TRBD2. Germline V gives CDR1 KGHDR, CDR2 SFDVKD. Trimming at V came to 3 bases and at J to 7 bases, leaving 5 bases not matched to a gene. The CDR3 spans 15 residues. DNA for the CDR3: TGTGCCACCAGTGATAGCGGGGGGGCGGGTAATGAGCAGTTCTTC. Its protein is CATSDSGGAGNEQFF.

The chain uses TRBV4-1 and TRBJ2-3; perhaps TRBD2 as D (6 bases). CDR1 MGHRA and CDR2 YSYEKL come from the germline V gene. The V and J ends lost 3 bases and 6 bases respectively, with 16 bases between them. The CDR3 extends over 15 amino acids. The CDR3, as DNA: TGCGCCAGCAGCCACCCTGACGGGGGAAGGGATACGCAGTATTTT. This sequence encodes CASSHPDGGRDTQYF.

This chain connects TRBV11-2 to TRBJ2-7; 12 nucleotides agree with TRBD2. The length of the CDR3 is 17 residues. V lost 1 base, J lost 3 bases, and 7 bases stayed unmatched. Germline CDR1 SGHAT, CDR2 FQNNGV. CDR3: CASSLGTSGRSLYEQYF. The CDR3 region has the DNA TGTGCCAGCAGCTTAGGAACTAGCGGGAGGTCCCTCTACGAGCAGTACTTC.

The chain combines TRBV10-1 with TRBJ1-2; D might be TRBD1 (5 bases). The germline CDR1 and CDR2 sequences are WNHNN and SYGVQD (reference sequence). Trimming cost V 5 bases and J 2 bases, with 9 bases left between them. The CDR3 length is 13 residues. The CDR3 here is CASSLDRNYGYTF. In nucleotides, the CDR3 is TGCGCCAGCAGTCTTGACAGAAACTATGGCTACACCTTC.

This sequence joins TRBV9 and TRBJ1-1, with 8 bases that match TRBD1. The germline CDR1 and CDR2 sequences are SGDLS and YYNGEE. The CDR3 length is 17 residues. With 3 bases clipped from V and 1 base from J, the junction kept 11 bases outside the gene matches. CDR3 region: CASSAHPRQGPNTEAFF. In nucleotides, the CDR3 is TGTGCCAGCAGCGCCCACCCCCGACAGGGGCCGAACACTGAAGCTTTCTTT.

This sequence joins TRBV29-1 and TRBJ2-5; 7 nucleotides line up with TRBD1. The V and J ends lost 7 bases and 9 bases, in that order; junction bases with no gene match: 14. Germline CDR1 is SQVTM and CDR2 is ANQGSEA. This CDR3 is built from 13 residues. The CDR3 loop is CSARTGGNKAQYF. DNA for the CDR3: TGCAGCGCTCGGACAGGCGGCAATAAGGCCCAGTACTTC.

This clone was observed a handful of times. The chain recombines TRBV2 with TRBJ2-1, with TRBD2 matching over 13 bases. V trimming: 6 bases; J trimming: 7 bases; junction bases outside the gene matches: 6. CDR3 length: 15 residues. Germline V lookup: CDR1 SNHLY, CDR2 FYNNEI. CDR3 region: CASRLAGGVFNEQFF. In DNA, the CDR3 is TGTGCCAGCAGACTAGCGGGAGGGGTGTTTAATGAGCAGTTCTTC.

This chain joins TRBV18 and TRBJ2-7; the match to TRBD1 covers 7 bases. In germline, CDR1 is KGHSH, CDR2 LQKENI. This CDR3 spans 14 amino acids. The V and J ends lost 6 bases and 1 base, in that order; junction bases with no gene match: 6. The CDR3 DNA reads as TGTGCCAGCTCTCCGGACAGGAGTTCCTACGAGCAGTACTTC. Translated: CASSPDRSSYEQYF.

The chain carries TRBV9 and TRBJ2-1, with D maybe TRBD2 (5 bases). Trimming shortened V by 0 bases and J by 9 bases, and 25 bases separated the two germline ends. This CDR3 has 18 amino acids. The germline gives CDR1 SGDLS, CDR2 YYNGEE. The DNA of the CDR3 is TGTGCCAGCAGCGTAGTTTCTGGAGGAGGCGGCAGATCAGGTGAGCAGTTCTTC. Translation gives CASSVVSGGGGRSGEQFF.